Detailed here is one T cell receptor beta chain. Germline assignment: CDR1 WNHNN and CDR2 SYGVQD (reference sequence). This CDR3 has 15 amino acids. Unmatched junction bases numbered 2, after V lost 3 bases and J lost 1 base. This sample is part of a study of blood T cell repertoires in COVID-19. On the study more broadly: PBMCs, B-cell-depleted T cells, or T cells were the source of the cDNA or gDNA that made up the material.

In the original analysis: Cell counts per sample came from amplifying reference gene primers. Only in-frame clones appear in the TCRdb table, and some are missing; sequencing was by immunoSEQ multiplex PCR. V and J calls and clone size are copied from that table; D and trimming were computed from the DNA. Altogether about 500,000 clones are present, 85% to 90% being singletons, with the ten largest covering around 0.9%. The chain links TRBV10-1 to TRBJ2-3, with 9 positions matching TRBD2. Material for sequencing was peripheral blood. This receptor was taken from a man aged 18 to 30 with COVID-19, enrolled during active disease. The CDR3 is CASSERTSGTDTQYF. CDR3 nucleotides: TGCGCCAGCAGTGAAAGGACTAGCGGCACAGATACGCAGTATTTT.